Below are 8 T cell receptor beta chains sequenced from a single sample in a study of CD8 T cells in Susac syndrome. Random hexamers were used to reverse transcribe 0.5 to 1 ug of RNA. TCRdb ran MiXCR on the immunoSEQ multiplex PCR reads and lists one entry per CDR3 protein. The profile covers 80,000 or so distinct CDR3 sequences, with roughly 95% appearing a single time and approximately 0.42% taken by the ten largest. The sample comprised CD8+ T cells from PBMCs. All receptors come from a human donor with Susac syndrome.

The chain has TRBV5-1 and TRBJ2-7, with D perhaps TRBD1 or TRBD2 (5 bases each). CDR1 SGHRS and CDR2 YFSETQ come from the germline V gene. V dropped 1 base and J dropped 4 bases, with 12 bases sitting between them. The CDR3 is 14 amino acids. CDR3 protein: CASSLRGWGYEQYF. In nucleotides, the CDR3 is TGCGCCAGCAGCTTGAGGGGTTGGGGGTACGAGCAGTACTTC.

The CDR3 protein is CASGVLGGMDEKLFF. The CDR3 region has the DNA TGTGCCAGCGGAGTCCTCGGGGGGATGGATGAAAAACTGTTTTTT. The rearrangement joins TRBV27 to TRBJ1-4, with a weak D call TRBD1 (5 bases). This CDR3 contains 15 residues. The germline V gene has CDR1 MNHEY and CDR2 SMNVEV (reference sequence). V was pared by 8 bases and J by 6 bases, with 19 bases between.

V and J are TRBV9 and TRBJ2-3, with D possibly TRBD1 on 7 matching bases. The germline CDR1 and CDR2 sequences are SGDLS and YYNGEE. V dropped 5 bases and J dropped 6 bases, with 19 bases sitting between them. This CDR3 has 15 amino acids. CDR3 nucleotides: TGTGCCAGCAGTGAGTTCGGGGCAGGGGGGGATACGCAGTATTTT. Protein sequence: CASSEFGAGGDTQYF.

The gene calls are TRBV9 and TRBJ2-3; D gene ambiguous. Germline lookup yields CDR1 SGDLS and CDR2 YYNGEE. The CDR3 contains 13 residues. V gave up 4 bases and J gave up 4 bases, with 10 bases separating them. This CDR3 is CASSPSDADTQYF. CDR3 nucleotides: TGTGCCAGCAGCCCCTCAGACGCAGATACGCAGTATTTT.

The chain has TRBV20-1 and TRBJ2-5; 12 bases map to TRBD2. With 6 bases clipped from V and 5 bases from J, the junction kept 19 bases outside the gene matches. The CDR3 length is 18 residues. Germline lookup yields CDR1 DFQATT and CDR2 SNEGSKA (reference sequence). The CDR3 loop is CSAETSGRSLAPWETQYF. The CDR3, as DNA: TGCAGTGCCGAGACTAGCGGGAGAAGTCTCGCCCCGTGGGAGACCCAGTACTTC.

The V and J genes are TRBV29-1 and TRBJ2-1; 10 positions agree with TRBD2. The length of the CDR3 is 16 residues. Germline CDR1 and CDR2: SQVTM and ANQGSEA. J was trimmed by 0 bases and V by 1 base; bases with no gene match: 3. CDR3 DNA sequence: TGCAGCGTTGAAGTTTCTAGCGGGGGCTCCTACAATGAGCAGTTCTTC. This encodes CSVEVSSGGSYNEQFF.

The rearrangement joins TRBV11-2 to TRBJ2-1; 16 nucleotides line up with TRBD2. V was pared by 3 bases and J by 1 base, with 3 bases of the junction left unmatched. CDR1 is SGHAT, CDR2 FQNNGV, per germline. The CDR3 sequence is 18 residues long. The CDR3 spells CASSLGTSGGDSYNEQFF. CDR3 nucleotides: TGTGCCAGCAGCTTGGGGACTAGCGGGGGGGATTCCTACAATGAGCAGTTCTTC. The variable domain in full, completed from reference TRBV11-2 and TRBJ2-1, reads EAGVAQSPRYKIIEKRQSVAFWCNPISGHATLYWYQQILGQGPKLLIQFQNNGVVDDSQLPKDRFSAERLKGVDSTLKIQPAKLEDSAVYLCASSLGTSGGDSYNEQFFGPGTRLTVL.

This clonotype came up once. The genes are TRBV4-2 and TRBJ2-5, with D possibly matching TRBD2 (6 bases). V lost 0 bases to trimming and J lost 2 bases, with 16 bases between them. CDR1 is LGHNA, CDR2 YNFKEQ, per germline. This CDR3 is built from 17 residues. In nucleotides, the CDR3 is TGTGCCAGCAGCCAAGAAGGGAGGTCGGGGAGACAAGAGACCCAGTACTTC. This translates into CASSQEGRSGRQETQYF.